This T cell receptor (beta chain) was sequenced during a study of shared clonotypes between healthy human individuals. TCRdb keeps only in-frame clones here, not all; method: immunoSEQ multiplex PCR. This table holds around 1.5 million clones, approximately 98% found once. The CDR3 sequence is 13 residues long. The germline gives CDR1 SGHKS, CDR2 YYEKEE (reference sequence). Trimming took 3 bases from V and 6 from J, leaving 9 bases between them. The specimen sequenced was naive CD4+ T cells sorted from blood. Specified subset: CD45RA+ positively selected. The sequence came from a man younger than 40 in good health. The genes are TRBV5-5 and TRBJ2-2, with a tentative D call TRBD1 (5 bases). In DNA, the CDR3 is TGTGCCAGCAGCTCGCAGGGTGCCGGGGAGCTGTTTTTT. It codes for CASSSQGAGELFF.